The T cell receptor beta chain described here comes from a study of molecular identifiers for immune sequencing clone quantification. Previously published methods and listed TCR primers were used for the bulk TCR libraries. TCRdb used MiXCR to reprocess the PCR reads, holding one entry per CDR3 protein. The data hold about 510,000 distinct CDR3 sequences, with around 23% observed a single time. This clonotype was observed many times. Its specificity is unknown. General observations from the study: Highly expanded clone sizes could be underestimated by identical TCR molecules that share a barcode.

The CDR3 totals 17 residues. V was shortened by 0 bases and J by 0 bases, with 16 bases between the two germline ends. Looked up from germline, CDR1 is DFQATT and CDR2 is SNEGSKA (reference sequence). The sample comprised naive CD8+ T cells from blood, with Jurkat cell RNA spiked in. Subset noted: FACS-sorted CD8+CD4-CCR7+CD45RA+ naive T cells. The TCR sequence derives from a human donor in good health. Some libraries in this study had Jurkat cell RNA spiked in. This chain uses TRBV20-1 with TRBJ2-3; weak D call: TRBD2 (5 bases). CDR3: CSARDYQEVTSTDTQYF. The CDR3, as DNA: TGCAGTGCTAGAGATTACCAGGAGGTAACTAGCACAGATACGCAGTATTTT.